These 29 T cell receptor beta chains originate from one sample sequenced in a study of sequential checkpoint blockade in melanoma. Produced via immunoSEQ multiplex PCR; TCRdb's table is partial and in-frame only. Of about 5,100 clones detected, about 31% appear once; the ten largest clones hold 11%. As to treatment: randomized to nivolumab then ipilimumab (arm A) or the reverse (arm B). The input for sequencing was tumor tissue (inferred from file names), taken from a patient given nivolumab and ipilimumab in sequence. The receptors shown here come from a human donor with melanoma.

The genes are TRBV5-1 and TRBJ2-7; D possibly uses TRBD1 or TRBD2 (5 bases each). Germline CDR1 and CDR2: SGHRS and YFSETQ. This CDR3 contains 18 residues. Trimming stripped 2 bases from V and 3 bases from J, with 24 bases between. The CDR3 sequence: CASSLPLQETGTDYEQYF. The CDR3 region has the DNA TGCGCCAGCAGCTTACCTCTACAAGAGACCGGGACGGACTACGAGCAGTACTTC. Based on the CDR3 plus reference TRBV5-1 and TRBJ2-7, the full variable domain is KAGVTQTPRYLIKTRGQQVTLSCSPISGHRSVSWYQQTPGQGLQFLFEYFSETQRNKGNFPGRFSGRQFSNSRSEMNVSTLELGDSALYLCASSLPLQETGTDYEQYFGPGTRLTVT.

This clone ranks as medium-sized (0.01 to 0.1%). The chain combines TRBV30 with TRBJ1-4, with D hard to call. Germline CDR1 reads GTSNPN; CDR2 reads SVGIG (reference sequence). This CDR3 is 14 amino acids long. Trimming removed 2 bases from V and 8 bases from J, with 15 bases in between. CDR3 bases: TGTGCCTGGAGTCCTGGTCTTCCCGAAGAAAAACTGTTTTTT. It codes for CAWSPGLPEEKLFF.

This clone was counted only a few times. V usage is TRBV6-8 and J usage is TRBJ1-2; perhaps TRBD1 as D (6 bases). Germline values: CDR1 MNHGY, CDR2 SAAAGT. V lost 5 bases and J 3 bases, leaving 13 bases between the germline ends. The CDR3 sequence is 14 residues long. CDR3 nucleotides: TGTGCCAGCAGTCGAAAGGACAGCTACTATGGCTACACCTTC. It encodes CASSRKDSYYGYTF.

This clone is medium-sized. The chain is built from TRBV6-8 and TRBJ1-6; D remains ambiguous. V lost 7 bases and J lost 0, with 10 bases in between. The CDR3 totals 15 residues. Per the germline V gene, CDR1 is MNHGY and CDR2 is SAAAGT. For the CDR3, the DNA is TGTGCCAGCACCCCGGTCAGCTCCTATAATTCACCCCTCCACTTT. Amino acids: CASTPVSSYNSPLHF.

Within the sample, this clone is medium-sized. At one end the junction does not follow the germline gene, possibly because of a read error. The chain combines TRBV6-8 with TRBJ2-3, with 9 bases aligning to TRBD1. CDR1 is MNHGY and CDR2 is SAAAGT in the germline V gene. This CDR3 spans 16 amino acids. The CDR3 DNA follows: TGTGCCAGCAGTGACTCGGGGACAGGGCAGCCAGATACGCAGTATTTT. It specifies CASSDSGTGQPDTQYF.

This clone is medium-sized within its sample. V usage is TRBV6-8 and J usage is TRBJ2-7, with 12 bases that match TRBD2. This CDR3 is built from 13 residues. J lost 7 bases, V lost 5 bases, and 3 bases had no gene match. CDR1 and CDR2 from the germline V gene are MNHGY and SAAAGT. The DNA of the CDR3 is TGTGCCAGCAGTCGCGGACTAGCGGGAGAGCAGTACTTC. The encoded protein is CASSRGLAGEQYF.

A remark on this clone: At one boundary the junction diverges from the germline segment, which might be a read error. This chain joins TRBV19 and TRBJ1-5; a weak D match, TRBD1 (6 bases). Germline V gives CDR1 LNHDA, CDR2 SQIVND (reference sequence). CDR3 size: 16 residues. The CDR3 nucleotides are TGTGCCAGTAGGATAGTTCCCGGGACACTCAATCAGCCCCAGCATTTT. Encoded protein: CASRIVPGTLNQPQHF.

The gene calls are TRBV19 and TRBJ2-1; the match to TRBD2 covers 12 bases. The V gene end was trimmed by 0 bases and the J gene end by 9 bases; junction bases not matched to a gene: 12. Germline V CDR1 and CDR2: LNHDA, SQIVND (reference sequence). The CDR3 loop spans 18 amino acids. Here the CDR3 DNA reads TGTGCCAGTAGTATAGATTCCCCCTCTAGCGGGAGGGCCTTTGAGCAGTTCTTC. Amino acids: CASSIDSPSSGRAFEQFF.

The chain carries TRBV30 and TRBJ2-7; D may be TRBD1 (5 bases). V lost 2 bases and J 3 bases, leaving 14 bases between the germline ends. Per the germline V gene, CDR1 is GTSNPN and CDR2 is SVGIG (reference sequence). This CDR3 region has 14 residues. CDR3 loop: CAWSLGRRFYEQYF. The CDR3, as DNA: TGTGCCTGGAGTTTGGGGCGCCGCTTCTACGAGCAGTACTTC.

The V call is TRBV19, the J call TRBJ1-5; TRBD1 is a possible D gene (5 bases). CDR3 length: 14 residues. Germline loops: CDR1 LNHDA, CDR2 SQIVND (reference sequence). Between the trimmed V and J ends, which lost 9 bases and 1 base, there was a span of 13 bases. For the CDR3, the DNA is TGTGCCAGCCGACCCTCAGGGAGCAATCAGCCCCAGCATTTT. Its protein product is CASRPSGSNQPQHF.

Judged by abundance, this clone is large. The CDR3, as DNA: TGTGCCACCAGAGGGGGAGGAGATGAAAAACTGTTTTTT. This encodes CATRGGGDEKLFF. The V call is TRBV6-8, the J call TRBJ1-4, with D perhaps matching TRBD1 (6 bases). Germline V CDR1 and CDR2: MNHGY, SAAAGT. This CDR3 contains 13 residues. V was shortened by 10 bases and J by 6 bases, with 15 bases between the two germline ends.

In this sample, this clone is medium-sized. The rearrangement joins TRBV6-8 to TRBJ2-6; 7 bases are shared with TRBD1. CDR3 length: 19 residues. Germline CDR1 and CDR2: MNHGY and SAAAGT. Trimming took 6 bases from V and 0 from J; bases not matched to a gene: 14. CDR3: CASSPSTGAHHSGANVLTF. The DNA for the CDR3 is TGTGCCAGCAGCCCGTCCACAGGGGCGCACCACTCTGGGGCCAACGTCCTGACTTTC.

The DNA for the CDR3 is TGTGCCTGGAGTGTAGAGTACCGGCCCGTCTATGGCTACACCTTC. Translating it yields CAWSVEYRPVYGYTF. The rearrangement uses TRBV30 and TRBJ1-2; no reliable D call. Trimming shortened V by 0 bases and J by 4 bases, and 15 bases separated the two germline ends. The CDR3 length is 15 residues. Germline loops: CDR1 GTSNPN, CDR2 SVGIG (reference sequence). Full variable domain (rest looked up from reference TRBV30 and TRBJ1-2): SQTIHQWPATLVQPVGSPLSLECTVEGTSNPNLYWYRQAAGRGLQLLFYSVGIGQISSEVPQNLSASRPQDRQFILSSKKLLLSDSGFYLCAWSVEYRPVYGYTFGSGTRLTVV.

The CDR3 loop reads CASRSRVNQPQHF. In nucleotides, the CDR3 is TGTGCCAGTAGAAGCAGGGTCAATCAGCCCCAGCATTTT. The rearrangement links TRBV19 to TRBJ1-5; D is possibly TRBD1 (5 bases). Germline CDR1 LNHDA, CDR2 SQIVND (reference sequence). This CDR3 contains 13 residues. Trimming left V 6 bases short and J 3 bases short, with 9 bases between.

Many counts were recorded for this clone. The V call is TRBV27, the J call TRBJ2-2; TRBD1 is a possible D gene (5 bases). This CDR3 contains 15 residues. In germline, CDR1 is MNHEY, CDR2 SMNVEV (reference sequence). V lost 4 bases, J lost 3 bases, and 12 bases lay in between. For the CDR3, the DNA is TGTGCCAGCAGTTCAAAACAGGATCACACCGGGGAGCTGTTTTTT. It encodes CASSSKQDHTGELFF.

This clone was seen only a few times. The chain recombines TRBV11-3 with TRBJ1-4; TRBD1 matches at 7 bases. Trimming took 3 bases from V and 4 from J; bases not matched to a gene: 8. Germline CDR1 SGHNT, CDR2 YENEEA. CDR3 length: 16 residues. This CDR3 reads CASSFGGQALNEKLFF. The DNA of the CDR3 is TGTGCCAGCAGCTTCGGTGGACAGGCACTTAATGAAAAACTGTTTTTT.

Here the CDR3 DNA reads TGTGCCAGCAGCCATAGCGGGGGGGCTCTCTACAATGAGCAGTTCTTC. This gives the protein CASSHSGGALYNEQFF. The V and J genes are TRBV7-6 and TRBJ2-1; 11 nucleotides line up with TRBD2. The J segment lost 3 bases and the V segment lost 5 bases, leaving 6 bases of the junction unmatched. CDR1 SGHVS and CDR2 FNYEAQ come from the germline V gene. The CDR3 sequence is 16 residues long.

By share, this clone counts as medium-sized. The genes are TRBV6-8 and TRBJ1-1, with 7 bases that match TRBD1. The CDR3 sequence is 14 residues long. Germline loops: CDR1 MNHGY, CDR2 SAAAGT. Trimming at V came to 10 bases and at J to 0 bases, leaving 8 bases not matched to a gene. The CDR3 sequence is CAIRGSIMNTEAFF. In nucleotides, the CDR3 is TGTGCCATCAGGGGGAGCATAATGAACACTGAAGCTTTCTTT.

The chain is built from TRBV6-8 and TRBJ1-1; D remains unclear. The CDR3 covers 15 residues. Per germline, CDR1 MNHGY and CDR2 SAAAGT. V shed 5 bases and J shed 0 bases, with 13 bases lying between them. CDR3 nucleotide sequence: TGTGCCAGCAGTCCACGGCAGGTCATGAACACTGAAGCTTTCTTT. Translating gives CASSPRQVMNTEAFF.

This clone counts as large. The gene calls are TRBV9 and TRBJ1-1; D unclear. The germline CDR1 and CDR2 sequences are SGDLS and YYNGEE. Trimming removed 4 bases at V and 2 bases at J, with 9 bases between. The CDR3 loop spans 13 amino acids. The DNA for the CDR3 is TGTGCCAGCAGCTACATAGGTAACACTGAAGCTTTCTTT. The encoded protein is CASSYIGNTEAFF. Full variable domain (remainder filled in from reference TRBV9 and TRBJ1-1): DSGVTQTPKHLITATGQRVTLRCSPRSGDLSVYWYQQSLDQGLQFLIQYYNGEERAKGNILERFSAQQFPDLHSELNLSSLELGDSALYFCASSYIGNTEAFFGQGTRLTVV.

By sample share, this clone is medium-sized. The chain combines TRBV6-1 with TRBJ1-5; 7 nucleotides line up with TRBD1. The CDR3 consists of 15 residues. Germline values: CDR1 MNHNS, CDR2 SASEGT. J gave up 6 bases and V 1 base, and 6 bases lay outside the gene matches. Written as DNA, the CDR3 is TGTGCCAGCAGTGAAGATAACAGGGGAAGTCAGCCCCAGCATTTT. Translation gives CASSEDNRGSQPQHF.

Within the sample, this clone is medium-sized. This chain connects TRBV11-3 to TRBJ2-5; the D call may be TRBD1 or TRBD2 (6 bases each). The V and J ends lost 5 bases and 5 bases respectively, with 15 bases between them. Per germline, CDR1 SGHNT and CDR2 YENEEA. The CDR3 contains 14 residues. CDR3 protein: CASSQMEGGETQYF. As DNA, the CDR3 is TGTGCCAGCAGCCAGATGGAAGGGGGGGAGACCCAGTACTTC. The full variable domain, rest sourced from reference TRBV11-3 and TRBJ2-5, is EAGVVQSPRYKIIEKKQPVAFWCNPISGHNTLYWYLQNLGQGPELLIRYENEEAVDDSQLPKDRFSAERLKGVDSTLKIQPAELGDSAVYLCASSQMEGGETQYFGPGTRLLVL.

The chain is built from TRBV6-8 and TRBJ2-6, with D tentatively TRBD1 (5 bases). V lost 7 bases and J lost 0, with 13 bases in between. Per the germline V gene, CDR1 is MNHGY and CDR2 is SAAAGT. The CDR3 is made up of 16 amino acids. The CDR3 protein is CASNGGRVSGANVLTF. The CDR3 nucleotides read TGTGCCAGCAACGGTGGCAGGGTCTCTGGGGCCAACGTCCTGACTTTC.

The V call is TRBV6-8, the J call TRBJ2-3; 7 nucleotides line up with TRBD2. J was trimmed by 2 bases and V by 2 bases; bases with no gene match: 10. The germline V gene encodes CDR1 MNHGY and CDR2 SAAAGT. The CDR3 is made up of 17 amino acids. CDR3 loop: CASSYGLGGGSTDTQYF. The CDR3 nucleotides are TGTGCCAGCAGTTACGGGCTTGGCGGGGGTTCCACAGATACGCAGTATTTT.

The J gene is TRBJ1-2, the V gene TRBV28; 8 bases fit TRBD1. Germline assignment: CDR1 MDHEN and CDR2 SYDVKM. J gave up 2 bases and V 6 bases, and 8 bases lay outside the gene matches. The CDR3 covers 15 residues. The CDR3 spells CASSLGQGRNYGYTF. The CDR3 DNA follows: TGTGCCAGCAGCCTAGGACAGGGAAGAAACTATGGCTACACCTTC.

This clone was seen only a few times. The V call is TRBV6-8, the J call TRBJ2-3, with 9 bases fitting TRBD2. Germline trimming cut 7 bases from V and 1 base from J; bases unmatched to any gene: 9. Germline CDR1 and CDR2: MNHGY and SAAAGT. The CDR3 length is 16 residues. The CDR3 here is CASTNVRTSGTDTQYF. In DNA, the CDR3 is TGTGCCAGCACCAACGTGAGGACTAGCGGCACAGATACGCAGTATTTT.

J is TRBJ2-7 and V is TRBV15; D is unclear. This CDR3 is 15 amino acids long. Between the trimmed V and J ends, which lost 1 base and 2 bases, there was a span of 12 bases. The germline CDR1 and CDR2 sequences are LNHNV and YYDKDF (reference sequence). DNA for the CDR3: TGTGCCACCAGCAGAGGGGTGGGCTCTACCTACGAGCAGTACTTC. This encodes CATSRGVGSTYEQYF.

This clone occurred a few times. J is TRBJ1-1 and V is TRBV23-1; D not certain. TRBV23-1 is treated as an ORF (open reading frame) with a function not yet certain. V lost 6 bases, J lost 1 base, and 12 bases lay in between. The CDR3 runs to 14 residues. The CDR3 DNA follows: TGCGCCAGCAGCCAAGAGGCAGGGAACACTGAAGCTTTCTTT. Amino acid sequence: CASSQEAGNTEAFF.

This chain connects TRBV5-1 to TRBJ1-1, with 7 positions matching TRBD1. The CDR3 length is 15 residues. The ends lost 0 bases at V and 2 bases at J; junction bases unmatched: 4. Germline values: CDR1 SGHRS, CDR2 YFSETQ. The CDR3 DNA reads TGCGCCAGCAGCTTGGGGGCAGGGGGAAACACTGAAGCTTTCTTT. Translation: CASSLGAGGNTEAFF. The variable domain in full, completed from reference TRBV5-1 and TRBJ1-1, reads KAGVTQTPRYLIKTRGQQVTLSCSPISGHRSVSWYQQTPGQGLQFLFEYFSETQRNKGNFPGRFSGRQFSNSRSEMNVSTLELGDSALYLCASSLGAGGNTEAFFGQGTRLTVV.